This T cell receptor (beta chain) was sequenced during a study of molecular identifiers for immune sequencing clone quantification. MiXCR, applied by TCRdb to the PCR reads, yields one record per CDR3 protein. The data contain a few hundred thousand distinct CDR3 sequences, 24% of them singletons. This clonotype was seen more than once but under ten times. Mismatch with germline at one junction end may stem from a read error. Sequencing input: naive CD8+ T cells from blood, with Jurkat cell RNA spiked in. Subset given: FACS-sorted CD8+CD4-CCR7+CD45RA+ naive T cells. The TCR was taken from a human donor in good health. Some libraries in this study had Jurkat cell RNA spiked in.

The CDR3 here is CASSYSPRFDDYGHTF. The DNA for the CDR3 is TGTGCCAGCAGTTACTCACCCAGGTTCGACGACTATGGCCACACCTTC. The rearrangement joins TRBV6-2 or TRBV6-3 to TRBJ1-2; no definite D call. The germline V gene encodes CDR1 MNHEY and CDR2 SVGEGT. The CDR3 is 16 amino acids.